Sequencing of this TCR beta chain was carried out in a study of T cell repertoires in cytomegalovirus infection (dated by TCRdb to 2018 to 2020). Regarding the research as a whole: Donor HLA type was relevant to the analysis, because carriage of CMV infection together with the matching HLA type was indicated by public TCR beta signatures. General findings and caveats noted by the study authors: In both this cohort and an independent roughly 350-donor cohort, the cumulative frequency of public TCR beta family members distinguished carriers of CMV infection plus the relevant HLA type. The ex vivo response was dominated by HLA-C-restricted CMV-specific TCR beta clonotypes, and the single most frequent clonotype in two of eight donors was supplied by these HLA-C-restricted clonotypes.

The CDR3 goes from the cysteine to the phenylalanine over 15 residues. The retained sequence is limited to the CDR3, 45 bases, with the frame set at the first base. The germline ends are 21 bases apart after V is trimmed by 3 bases and J by 10 bases. CDR1 is given as LNHDA and CDR2 as SQIVND, both from the germline V gene (reference sequence). The listed sequencing device is Illumina HiSeq 1500. TCRdb reprocessing: public reads trimmed at Q25 with fastp, clones called with MiXCR, in-frame beta chains kept. One record per CDR3 amino acid sequence lists the most common genes and DNA. The sample table lists fewer than 550,000 distinct CDR3 sequences, roughly a third of them with a count of one. Clones ranked in the top ten supply roughly an eighth of the sample. Notes on this clonotype: The antigen it binds to is not known. No clone much larger than this one lies a single base away; base qualities are absent.

The V and J genes are TRBV19 and TRBJ1-1; the D gene is perhaps TRBD1, on 5 matching bases. The sequence was collected from a human donor in good health (CMV status not recorded). Some clones in this sample may be carry-over from other donors' samples. Sequenced: PBMCs. The CDR3 reads CASSIWAAQGGGAFF. The DNA sequence is TGTGCCAGTAGTATTTGGGCTGCCCAGGGCGGCGGAGCTTTCTTT. Where the CDR3 stops, the reference TRBV19 and TRBJ1-1 genes take over; the full variable domain is DGGITQSPKYLFRKEGQNVTLSCEQNLNHDAMYWYRQDPGQGLRLIYYSQIVNDFQKGDIAEGYSVSREKKESFPLTVTSAQKNPTAFYLCASSIWAAQGGGAFFGQGTRLTVV.